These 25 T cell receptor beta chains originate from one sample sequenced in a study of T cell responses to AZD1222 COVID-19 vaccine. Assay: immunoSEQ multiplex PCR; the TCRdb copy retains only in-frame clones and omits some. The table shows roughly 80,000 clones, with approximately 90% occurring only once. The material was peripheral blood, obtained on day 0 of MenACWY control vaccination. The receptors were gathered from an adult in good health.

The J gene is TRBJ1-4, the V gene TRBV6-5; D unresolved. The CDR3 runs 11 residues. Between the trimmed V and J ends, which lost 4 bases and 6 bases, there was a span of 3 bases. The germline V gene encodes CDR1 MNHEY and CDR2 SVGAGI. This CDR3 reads CASSFYEKLFF. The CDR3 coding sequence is TGTGCCAGCAGTTTTTATGAAAAACTGTTTTTT.

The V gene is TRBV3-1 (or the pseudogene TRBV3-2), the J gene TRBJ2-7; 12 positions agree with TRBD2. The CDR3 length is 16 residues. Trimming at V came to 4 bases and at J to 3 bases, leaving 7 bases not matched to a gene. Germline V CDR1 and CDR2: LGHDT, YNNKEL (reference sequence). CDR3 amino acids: CASSPRTSGVGYEQYF. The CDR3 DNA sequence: TGTGCCAGCAGCCCCCGGACTAGCGGGGTGGGCTACGAGCAGTACTTC.

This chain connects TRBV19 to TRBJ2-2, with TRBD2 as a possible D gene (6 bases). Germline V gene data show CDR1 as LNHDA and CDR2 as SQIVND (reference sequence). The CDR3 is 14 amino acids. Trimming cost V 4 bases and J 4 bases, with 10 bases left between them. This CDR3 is CASSRLEFTGELFF. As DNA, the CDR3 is TGTGCCAGTAGTAGACTAGAGTTCACCGGGGAGCTGTTTTTT. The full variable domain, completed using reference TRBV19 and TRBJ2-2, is DGGITQSPKYLFRKEGQNVTLSCEQNLNHDAMYWYRQDPGQGLRLIYYSQIVNDFQKGDIAEGYSVSREKKESFPLTVTSAQKNPTAFYLCASSRLEFTGELFFGEGSRLTVL.

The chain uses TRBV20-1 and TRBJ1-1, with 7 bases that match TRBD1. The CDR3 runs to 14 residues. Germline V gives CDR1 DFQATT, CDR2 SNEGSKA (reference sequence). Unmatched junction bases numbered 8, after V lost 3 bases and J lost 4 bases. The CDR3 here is CSASKGGTATEAFF. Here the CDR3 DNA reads TGCAGTGCTAGTAAAGGCGGGACAGCCACTGAAGCTTTCTTT.

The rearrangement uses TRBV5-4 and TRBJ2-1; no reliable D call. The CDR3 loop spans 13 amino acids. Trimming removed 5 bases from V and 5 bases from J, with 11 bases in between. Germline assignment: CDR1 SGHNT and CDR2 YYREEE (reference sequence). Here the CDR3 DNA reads TGTGCCAGCAGTCCCCCCCGGAACAATGAGCAGTTCTTC. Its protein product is CASSPPRNNEQFF.

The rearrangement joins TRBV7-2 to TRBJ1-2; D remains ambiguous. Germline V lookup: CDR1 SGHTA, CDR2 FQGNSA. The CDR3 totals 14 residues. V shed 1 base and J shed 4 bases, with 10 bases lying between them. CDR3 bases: TGTGCCAGCAGCTTAGAGAGGCAGAGCTATGGCTACACCTTC. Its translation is CASSLERQSYGYTF.

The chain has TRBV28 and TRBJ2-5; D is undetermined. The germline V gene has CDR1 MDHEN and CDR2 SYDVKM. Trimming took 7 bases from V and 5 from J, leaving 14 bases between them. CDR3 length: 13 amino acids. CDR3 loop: CASKFSGLETQYF. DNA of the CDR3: TGTGCCAGCAAGTTTTCCGGGTTGGAGACCCAGTACTTC.

CDR3 protein: CASSEYVGRGDEQYF. The CDR3 region has the DNA TGTGCCAGCAGTGAATACGTAGGGCGGGGGGATGAGCAGTACTTC. The V and J genes are TRBV25-1 and TRBJ2-7, with 8 nucleotides matching TRBD2. CDR3 length equals 15 residues. The germline CDR1 and CDR2 sequences are MGHDK and SYGVNS. The junction had 8 bases not matched to a gene; V was cut back by 0 bases and J by 7 bases.

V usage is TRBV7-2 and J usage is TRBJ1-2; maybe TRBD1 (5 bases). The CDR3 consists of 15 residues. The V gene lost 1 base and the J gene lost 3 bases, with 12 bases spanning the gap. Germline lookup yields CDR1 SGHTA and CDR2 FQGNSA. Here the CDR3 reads CASSLVTGTDYGYTF. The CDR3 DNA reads TGTGCCAGCAGCTTAGTGACCGGGACGGACTATGGCTACACCTTC.

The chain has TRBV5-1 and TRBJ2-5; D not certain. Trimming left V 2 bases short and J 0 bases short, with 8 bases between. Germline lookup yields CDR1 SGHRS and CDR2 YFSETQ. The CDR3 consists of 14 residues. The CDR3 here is CASSLPTDQETQYF. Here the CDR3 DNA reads TGCGCCAGCAGCTTACCGACGGACCAAGAGACCCAGTACTTC.

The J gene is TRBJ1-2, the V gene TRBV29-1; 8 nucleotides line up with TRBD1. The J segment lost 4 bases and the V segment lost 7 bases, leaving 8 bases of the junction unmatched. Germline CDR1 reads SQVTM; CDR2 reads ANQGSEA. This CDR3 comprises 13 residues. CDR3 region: CSGSQGTGYGYTF. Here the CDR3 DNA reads TGCAGCGGGTCTCAGGGGACAGGCTATGGCTACACCTTC.

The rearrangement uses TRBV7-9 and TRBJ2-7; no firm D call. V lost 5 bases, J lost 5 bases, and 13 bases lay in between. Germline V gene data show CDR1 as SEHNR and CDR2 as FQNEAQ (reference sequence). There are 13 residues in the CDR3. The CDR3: CASSRISEHEQYF. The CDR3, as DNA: TGTGCCAGCAGCCGCATATCGGAACACGAGCAGTACTTC. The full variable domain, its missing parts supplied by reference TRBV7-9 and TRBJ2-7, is DTGVSQNPRHKITKRGQNVTFRCDPISEHNRLYWYRQTLGQGPEFLTYFQNEAQLEKSRLLSDRFSAERPKGSFSTLEIQRTEQGDSAMYLCASSRISEHEQYFGPGTRLTVT.

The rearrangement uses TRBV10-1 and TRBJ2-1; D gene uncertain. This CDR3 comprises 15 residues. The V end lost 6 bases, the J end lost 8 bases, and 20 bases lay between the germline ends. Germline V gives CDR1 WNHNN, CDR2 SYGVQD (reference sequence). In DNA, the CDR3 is TGCGCCAGCAGCCATGCGTCCCCGGAGTGGGATGAGCAGTTCTTC. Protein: CASSHASPEWDEQFF.

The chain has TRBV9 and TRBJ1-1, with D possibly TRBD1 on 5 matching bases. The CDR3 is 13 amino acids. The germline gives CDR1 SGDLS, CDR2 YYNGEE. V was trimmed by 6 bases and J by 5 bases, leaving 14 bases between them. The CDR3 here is CASNLAGGTEAFF. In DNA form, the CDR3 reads TGTGCCAGCAACCTAGCGGGGGGAACTGAAGCTTTCTTT.

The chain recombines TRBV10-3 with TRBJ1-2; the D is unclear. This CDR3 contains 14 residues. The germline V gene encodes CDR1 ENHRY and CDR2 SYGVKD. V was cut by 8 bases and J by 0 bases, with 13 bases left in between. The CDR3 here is CAIQDPLANYGYTF. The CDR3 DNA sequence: TGTGCCATCCAAGACCCCTTAGCTAACTATGGCTACACCTTC.

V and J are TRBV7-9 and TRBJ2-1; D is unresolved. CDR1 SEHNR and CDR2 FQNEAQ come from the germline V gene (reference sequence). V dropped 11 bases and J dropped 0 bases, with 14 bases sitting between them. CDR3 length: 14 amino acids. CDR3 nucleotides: TGTGCCGGCGTAGCACCGAGCTCCTACAATGAGCAGTTCTTC. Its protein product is CAGVAPSSYNEQFF.

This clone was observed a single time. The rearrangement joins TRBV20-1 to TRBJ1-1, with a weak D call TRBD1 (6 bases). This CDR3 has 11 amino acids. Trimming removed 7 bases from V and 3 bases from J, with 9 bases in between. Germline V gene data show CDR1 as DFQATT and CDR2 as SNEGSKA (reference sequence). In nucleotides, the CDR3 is TGCAGTGGCAGGGGTTACACTGAAGCTTTCTTT. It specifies CSGRGYTEAFF.

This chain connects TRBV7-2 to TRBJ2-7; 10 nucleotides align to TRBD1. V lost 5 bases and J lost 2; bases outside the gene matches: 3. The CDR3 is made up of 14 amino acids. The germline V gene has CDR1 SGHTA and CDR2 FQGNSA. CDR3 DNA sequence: TGTGCCAGCAGCAGGGACAGGGGAACCTACGAGCAGTACTTC. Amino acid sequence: CASSRDRGTYEQYF. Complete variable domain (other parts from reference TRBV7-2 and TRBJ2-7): GAGVSQSPSNKVTEKGKDVELRCDPISGHTALYWYRQSLGQGLEFLIYFQGNSAPDKSGLPSDRFSAERTGGSVSTLTIQRTQQEDSAVYLCASSRDRGTYEQYFGPGTRLTVT.

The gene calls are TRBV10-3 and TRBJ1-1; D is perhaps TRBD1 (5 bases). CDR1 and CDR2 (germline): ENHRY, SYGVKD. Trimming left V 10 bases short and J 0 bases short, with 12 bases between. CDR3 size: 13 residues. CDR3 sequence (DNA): TGTGCCACCCGACAGACCATGAACACTGAAGCTTTCTTT. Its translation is CATRQTMNTEAFF.

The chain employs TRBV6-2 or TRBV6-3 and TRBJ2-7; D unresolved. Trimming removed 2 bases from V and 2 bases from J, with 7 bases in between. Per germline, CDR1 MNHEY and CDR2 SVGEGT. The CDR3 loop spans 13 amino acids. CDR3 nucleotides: TGTGCCAGCAGTTACGGGGTGGCCTACGAGCAGTACTTC. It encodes CASSYGVAYEQYF.

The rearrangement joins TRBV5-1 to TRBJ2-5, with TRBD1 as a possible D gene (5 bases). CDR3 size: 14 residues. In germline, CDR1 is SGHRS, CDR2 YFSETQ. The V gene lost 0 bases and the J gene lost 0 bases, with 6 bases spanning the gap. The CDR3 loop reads CASSLEGNQETQYF. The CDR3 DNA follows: TGCGCCAGCAGCTTGGAGGGGAACCAAGAGACCCAGTACTTC.

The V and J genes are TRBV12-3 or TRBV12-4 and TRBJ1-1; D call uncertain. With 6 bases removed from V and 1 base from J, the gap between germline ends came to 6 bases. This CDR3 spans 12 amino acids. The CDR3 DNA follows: TGTGCCAGCAGCAAAGGGAACACTGAAGCTTTCTTT. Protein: CASSKGNTEAFF.

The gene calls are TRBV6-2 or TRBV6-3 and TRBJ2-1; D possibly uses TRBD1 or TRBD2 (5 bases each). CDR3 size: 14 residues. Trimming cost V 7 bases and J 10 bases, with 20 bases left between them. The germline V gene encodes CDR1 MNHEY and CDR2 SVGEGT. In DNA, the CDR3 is TGTGCCAGCACCCCGGGGCCGTCCGATAGGGAGCAGTTCTTC. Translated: CASTPGPSDREQFF.

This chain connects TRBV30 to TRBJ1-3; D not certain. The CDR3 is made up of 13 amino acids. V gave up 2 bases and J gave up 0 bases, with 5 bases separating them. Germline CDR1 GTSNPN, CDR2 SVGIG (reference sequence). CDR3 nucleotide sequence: TGTGCCTGGAGTTGGAGCTCTGGAAACACCATATATTTT. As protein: CAWSWSSGNTIYF. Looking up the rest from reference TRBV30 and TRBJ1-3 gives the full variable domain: SQTIHQWPATLVQPVGSPLSLECTVEGTSNPNLYWYRQAAGRGLQLLFYSVGIGQISSEVPQNLSASRPQDRQFILSSKKLLLSDSGFYLCAWSWSSGNTIYFGEGSWLTVV.

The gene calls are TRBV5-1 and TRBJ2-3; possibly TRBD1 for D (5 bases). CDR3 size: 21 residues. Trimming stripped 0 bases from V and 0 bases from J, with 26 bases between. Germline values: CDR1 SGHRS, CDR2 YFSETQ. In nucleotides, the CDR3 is TGCGCCAGCAGCTTGGCGACGATGACAGAAGAGAAAGATTCGAGCACAGATACGCAGTATTTT. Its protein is CASSLATMTEEKDSSTDTQYF.